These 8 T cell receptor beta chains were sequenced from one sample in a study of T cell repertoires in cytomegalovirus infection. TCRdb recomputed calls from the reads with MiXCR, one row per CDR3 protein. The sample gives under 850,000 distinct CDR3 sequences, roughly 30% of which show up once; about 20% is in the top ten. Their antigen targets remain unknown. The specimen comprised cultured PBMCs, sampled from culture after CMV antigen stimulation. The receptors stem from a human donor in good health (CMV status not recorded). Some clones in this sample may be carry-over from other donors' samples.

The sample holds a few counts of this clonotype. The CDR3 region has the DNA TGTGCCAGCAGCTCAAACCTTCTTGGTCCTAATTCACCCCTCCACTTT. This codes for CASSSNLLGPNSPLHF. The chain has TRBV7-9 and TRBJ1-6; D is uncertain. V was clipped by 4 bases and J by 6 bases, with 16 bases between them. Germline V gene lookup returns CDR1 SEHNR and CDR2 FQNEAQ (reference sequence). The CDR3 covers 16 residues. The full variable domain, with the rest looked up from reference TRBV7-9 and TRBJ1-6, is DTGVSQNPRHKITKRGQNVTFRCDPISEHNRLYWYRQTLGQGPEFLTYFQNEAQLEKSRLLSDRFSAERPKGSFSTLEIQRTEQGDSAMYLCASSSNLLGPNSPLHFGNGTRLTVT.

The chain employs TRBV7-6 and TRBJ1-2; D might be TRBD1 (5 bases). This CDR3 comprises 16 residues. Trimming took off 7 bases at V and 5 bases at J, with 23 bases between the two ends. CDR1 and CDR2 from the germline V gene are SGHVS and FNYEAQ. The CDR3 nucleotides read TGTGCCAGCACCCAAGCGGGGGTGGAGCTTATATATGGCTACACCTTC. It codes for CASTQAGVELIYGYTF.

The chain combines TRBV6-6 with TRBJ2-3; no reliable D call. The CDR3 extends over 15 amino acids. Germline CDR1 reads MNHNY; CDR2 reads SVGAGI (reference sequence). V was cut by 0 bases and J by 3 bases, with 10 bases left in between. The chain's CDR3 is CASSYSWLSTDTQYF. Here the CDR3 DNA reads TGTGCCAGCAGTTACTCTTGGCTATCAACAGATACGCAGTATTTT.

CDR3: CASSWVGGEQYF. The CDR3 DNA sequence: TGTGCCAGCAGTTGGGTGGGTGGCGAGCAGTACTTC. The chain links TRBV6-5 to TRBJ2-7; D call uncertain. This CDR3 contains 12 residues. Germline V gene data show CDR1 as MNHEY and CDR2 as SVGAGI. Deletions cut 4 bases from V and 6 bases from J, with 10 bases between.

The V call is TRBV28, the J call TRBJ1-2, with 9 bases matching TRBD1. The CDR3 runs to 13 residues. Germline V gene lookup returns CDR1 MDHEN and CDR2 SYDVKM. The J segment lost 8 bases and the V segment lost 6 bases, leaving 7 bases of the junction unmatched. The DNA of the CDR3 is TGTGCCAGCAGCGCGGGACAGGGAGGAGGCTACACCTTC. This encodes CASSAGQGGGYTF.

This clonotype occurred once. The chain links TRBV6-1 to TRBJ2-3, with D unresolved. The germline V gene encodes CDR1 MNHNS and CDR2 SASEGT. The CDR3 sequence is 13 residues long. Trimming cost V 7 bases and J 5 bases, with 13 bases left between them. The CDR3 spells CASNTGTGDTQYF. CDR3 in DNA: TGTGCCAGCAACACCGGTACGGGAGATACGCAGTATTTT.

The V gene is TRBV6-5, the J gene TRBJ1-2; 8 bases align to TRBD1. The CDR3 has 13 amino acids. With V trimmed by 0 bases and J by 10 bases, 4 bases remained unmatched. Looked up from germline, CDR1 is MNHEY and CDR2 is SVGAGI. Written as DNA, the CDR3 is TGTGCCAGCAGTTACTCGACAGGGGAGGACTACACCTTC. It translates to CASSYSTGEDYTF.

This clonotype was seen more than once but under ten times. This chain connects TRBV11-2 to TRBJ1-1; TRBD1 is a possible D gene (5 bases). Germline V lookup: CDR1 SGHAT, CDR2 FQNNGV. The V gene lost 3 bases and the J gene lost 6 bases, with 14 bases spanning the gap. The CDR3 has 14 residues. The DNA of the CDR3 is TGTGCCAGCAGCTTGGCGGGACGGGGCTCTGAAGCTTTCTTT. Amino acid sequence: CASSLAGRGSEAFF. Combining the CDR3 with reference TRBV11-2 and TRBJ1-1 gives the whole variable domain EAGVAQSPRYKIIEKRQSVAFWCNPISGHATLYWYQQILGQGPKLLIQFQNNGVVDDSQLPKDRFSAERLKGVDSTLKIQPAKLEDSAVYLCASSLAGRGSEAFFGQGTRLTVV.